This TCR beta chain was identified during a study of response to subunit inactivated influenza vaccine. This clonotype was counted ten times or more. With 1 base removed from V and 0 bases from J, the gap between germline ends came to 10 bases. Per germline, CDR1 LGHDT and CDR2 YNNKEL (reference sequence). The CDR3 runs to 16 residues. TCRdb called the RT-PCR reads again in MiXCR, with one record for every CDR3 protein. The repertoire holds about 170,000 distinct CDR3 sequences, with roughly 12% as singletons. These records were also assigned to another study, of T cells expressing NK-cell markers. That study reports: 5'RACE template switching built TCR beta cDNA with unique molecular identifiers. Whether the expanded NKG2C+ T cell clones recognized HCMV remained unclear.

Sequenced material: CD8+ T cells sorted from PBMCs, taken 11 to 12 days after vaccination. The clonotype comes from a man aged 45-65 years who received an inactivated influenza vaccine. This chain links TRBV3-1 with TRBJ1-3; D is uncertain. The CDR3 sequence: CASSQVHSYSGNTIYF. The CDR3 DNA sequence: TGTGCCAGCAGCCAAGTGCACAGCTACTCTGGAAACACCATATATTTT.